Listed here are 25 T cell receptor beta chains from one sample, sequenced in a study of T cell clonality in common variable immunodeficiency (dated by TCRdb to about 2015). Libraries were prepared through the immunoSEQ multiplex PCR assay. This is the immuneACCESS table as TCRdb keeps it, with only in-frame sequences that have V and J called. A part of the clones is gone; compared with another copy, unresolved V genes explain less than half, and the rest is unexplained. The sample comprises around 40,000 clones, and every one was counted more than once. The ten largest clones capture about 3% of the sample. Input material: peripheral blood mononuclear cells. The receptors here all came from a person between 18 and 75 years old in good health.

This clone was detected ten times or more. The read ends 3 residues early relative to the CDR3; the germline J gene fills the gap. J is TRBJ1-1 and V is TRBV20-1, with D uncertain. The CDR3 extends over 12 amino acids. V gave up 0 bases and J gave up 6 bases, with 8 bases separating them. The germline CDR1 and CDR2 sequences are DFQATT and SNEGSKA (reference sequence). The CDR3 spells CSARDFTAEAFF. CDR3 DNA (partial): TGCAGTGCTAGAGATTTCACAGCTGAA.

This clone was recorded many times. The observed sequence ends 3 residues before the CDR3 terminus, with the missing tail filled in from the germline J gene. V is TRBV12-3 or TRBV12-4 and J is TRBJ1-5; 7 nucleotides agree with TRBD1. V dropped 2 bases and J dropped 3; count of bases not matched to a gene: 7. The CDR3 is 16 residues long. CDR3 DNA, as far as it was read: TGTGCCAGCAGTTTAAGACAGGGCTACCTCAATCAGCCC. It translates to CASSLRQGYLNQP. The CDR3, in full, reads CASSLRQGYLNQPQHF.

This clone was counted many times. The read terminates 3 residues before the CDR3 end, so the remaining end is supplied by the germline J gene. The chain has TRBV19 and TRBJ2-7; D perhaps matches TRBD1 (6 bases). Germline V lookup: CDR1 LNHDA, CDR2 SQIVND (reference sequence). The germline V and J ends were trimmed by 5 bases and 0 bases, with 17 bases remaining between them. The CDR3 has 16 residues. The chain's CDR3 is CASSVSGVLSSYEQYF. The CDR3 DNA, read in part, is TGTGCCAGTAGTGTATCAGGGGTTCTAAGCTCCTACGAG.

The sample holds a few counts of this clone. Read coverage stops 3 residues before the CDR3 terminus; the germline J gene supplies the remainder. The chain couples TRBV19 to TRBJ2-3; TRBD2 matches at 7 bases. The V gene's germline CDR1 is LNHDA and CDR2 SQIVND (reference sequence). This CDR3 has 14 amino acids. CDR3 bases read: TGTGCCAGTAGTATCACTAGCGTGAGGGAGACG. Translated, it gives CASSITSVRET. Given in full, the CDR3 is CASSITSVRETQYF.

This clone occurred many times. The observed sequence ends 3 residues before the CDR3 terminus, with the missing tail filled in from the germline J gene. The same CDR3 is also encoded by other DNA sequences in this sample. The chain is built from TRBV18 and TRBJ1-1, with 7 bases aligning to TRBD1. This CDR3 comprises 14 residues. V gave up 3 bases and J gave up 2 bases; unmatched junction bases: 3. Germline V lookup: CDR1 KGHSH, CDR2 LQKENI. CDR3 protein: CASSPRQGNTEAFF. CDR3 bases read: TGTGCCAGCTCACCGAGACAGGGTAACACTGAA.

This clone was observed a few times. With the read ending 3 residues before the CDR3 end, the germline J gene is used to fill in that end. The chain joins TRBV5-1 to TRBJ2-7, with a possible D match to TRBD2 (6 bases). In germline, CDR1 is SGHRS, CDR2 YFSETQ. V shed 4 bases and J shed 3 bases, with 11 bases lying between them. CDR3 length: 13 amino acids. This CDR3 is CASSLVGGYEQYF. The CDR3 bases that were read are TGCGCCAGCAGCCTGGTGGGGGGCTACGAG.

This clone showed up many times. The CDR3 DNA, read in part, is TGTGCCAGCAGCCCCAGTCGCACAGATACG. It encodes CASSPSRTDT. The full CDR3 sequence reads CASSPSRTDTQYF. V usage is TRBV9 and J usage is TRBJ2-3; no definite D call. The read terminates 3 residues before the CDR3 end, so the remaining end is supplied by the germline J gene. The CDR3 totals 13 residues. Looked up from germline, CDR1 is SGDLS and CDR2 is YYNGEE. Trimming shortened V by 4 bases and J by 1 base, and 7 bases separated the two germline ends.

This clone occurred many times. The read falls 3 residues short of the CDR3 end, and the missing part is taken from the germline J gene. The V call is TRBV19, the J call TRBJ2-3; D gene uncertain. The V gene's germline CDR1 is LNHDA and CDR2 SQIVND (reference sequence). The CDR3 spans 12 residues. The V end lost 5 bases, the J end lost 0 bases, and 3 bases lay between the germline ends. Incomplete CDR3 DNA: TGTGCCAGTAGTCCTAGCACAGATACG. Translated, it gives CASSPSTDT. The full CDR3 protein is CASSPSTDTQYF.

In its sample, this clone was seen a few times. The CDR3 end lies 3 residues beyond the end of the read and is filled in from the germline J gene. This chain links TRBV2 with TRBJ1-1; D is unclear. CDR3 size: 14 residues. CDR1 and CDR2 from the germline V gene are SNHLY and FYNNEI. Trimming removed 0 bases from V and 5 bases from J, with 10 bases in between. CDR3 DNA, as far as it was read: TGTGCCAGCAGTGAAGCGCTTAGGGCAACTGAA. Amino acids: CASSEALRATE. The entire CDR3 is CASSEALRATEAFF.

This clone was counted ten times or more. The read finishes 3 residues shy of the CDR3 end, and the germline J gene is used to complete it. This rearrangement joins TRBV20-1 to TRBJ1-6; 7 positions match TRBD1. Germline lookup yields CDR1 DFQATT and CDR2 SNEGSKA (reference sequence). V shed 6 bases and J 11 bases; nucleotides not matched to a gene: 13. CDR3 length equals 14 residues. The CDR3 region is CSAGTANPGPPLHF. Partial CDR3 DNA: TGCAGTGCGGGGACAGCTAACCCTGGGCCACCC.

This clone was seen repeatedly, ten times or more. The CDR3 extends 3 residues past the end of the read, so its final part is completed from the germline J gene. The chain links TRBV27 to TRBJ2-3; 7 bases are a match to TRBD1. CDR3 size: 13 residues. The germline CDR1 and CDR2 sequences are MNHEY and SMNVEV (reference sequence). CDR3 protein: CASRRTGVSAQYF. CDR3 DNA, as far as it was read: TGTGCCAGCAGAAGGACAGGCGTCTCAGCG.

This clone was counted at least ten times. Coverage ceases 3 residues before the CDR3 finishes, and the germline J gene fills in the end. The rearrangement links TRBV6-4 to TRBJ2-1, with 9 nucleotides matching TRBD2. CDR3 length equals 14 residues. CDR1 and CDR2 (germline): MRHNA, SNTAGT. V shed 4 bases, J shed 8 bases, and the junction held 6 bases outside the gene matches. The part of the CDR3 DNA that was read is TGTGCCAGCAGTGCTGGACTAGCGATCCATGAG. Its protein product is CASSAGLAIHE. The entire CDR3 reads CASSAGLAIHEQFF.

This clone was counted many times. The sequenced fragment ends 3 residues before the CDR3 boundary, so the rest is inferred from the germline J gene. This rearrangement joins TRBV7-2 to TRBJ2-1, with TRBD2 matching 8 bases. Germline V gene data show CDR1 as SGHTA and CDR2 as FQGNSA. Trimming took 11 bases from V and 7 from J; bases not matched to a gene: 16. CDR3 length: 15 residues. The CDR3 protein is CAHTKGLVVSNEQFF. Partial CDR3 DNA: TGTGCCCATACCAAGGGACTAGTTGTGTCGAATGAG.

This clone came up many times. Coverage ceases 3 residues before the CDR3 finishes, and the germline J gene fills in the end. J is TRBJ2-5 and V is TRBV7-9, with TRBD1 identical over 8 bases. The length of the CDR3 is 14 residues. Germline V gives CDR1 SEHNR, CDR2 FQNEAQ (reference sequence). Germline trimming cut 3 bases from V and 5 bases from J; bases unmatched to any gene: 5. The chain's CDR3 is CASSFLTGEETQYF. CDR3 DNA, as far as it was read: TGTGCCAGCAGCTTTCTGACAGGGGAGGAGACC.

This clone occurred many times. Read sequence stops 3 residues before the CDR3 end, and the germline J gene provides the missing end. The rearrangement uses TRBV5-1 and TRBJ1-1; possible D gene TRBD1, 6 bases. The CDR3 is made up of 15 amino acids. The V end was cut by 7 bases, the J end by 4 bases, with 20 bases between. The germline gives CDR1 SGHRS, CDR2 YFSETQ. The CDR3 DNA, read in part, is TGCGCCAGCGCTCTTAACAGGGCTGGGGGCACTGAA. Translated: CASALNRAGGTE. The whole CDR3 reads CASALNRAGGTEAFF.

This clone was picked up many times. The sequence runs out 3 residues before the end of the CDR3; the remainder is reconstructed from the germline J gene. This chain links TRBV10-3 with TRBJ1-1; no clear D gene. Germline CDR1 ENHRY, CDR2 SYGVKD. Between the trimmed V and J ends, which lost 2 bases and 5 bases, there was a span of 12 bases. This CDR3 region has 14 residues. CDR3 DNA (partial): TGTGCCATCAGTGAGACTGATTGGCGGACTGAA. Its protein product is CAISETDWRTE. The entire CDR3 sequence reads CAISETDWRTEAFF.

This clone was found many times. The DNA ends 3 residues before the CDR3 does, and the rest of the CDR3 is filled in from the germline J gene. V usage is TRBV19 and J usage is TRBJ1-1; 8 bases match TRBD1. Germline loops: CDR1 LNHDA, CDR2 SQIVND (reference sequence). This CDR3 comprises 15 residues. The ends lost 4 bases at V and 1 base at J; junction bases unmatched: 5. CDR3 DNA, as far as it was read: TGTGCCAGTAGTAACTGGACAGGGTGGAACACTGAA. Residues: CASSNWTGWNTE. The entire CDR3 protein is CASSNWTGWNTEAFF.

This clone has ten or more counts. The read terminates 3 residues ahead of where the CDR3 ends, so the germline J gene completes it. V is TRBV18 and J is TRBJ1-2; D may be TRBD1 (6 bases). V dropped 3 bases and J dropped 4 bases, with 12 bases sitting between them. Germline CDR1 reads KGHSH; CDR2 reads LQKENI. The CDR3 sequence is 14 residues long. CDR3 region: CASSPYREPYGYTF. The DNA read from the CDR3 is TGTGCCAGCTCACCTTACAGGGAACCCTATGGC.

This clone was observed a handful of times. The CDR3 bases that were read are TGTGCCAGCAGTGCAACTAGCGGGCCTTCCTACGAG. This sequence encodes CASSATSGPSYE. The CDR3 as a whole reads CASSATSGPSYEQYF. V is TRBV6-4 and J is TRBJ2-7, with 9 nucleotides matching TRBD2. The read falls 3 residues short of the CDR3 end, and the missing part is taken from the germline J gene. Germline CDR1 MRHNA, CDR2 SNTAGT. After removal of 4 bases from V and 1 base from J, the junction contained 5 bases not matched to a gene. The CDR3 is 15 residues long.

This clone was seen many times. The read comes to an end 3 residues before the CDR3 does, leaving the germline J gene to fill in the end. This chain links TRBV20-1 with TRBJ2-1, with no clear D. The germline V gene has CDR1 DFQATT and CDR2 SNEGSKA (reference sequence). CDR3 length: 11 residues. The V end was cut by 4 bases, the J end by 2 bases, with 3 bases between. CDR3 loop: CSATTYNEQFF. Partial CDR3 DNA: TGCAGTGCTACAACCTACAATGAG.

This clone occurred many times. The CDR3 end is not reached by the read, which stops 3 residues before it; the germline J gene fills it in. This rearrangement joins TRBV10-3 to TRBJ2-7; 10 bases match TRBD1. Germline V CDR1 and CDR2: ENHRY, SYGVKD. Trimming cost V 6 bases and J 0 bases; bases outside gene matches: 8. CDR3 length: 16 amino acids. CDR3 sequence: CAISGTGVPLSYEQYF. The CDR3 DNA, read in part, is TGTGCCATCAGCGGGACAGGGGTTCCCCTCTCCTACGAG.

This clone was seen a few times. The CDR3 spells CASSRGGVNNIQYF. The part of the CDR3 DNA that was read is TGTGCCAGTAGTAGGGGGGGGGTGAATAACATT. The chain joins TRBV19 to TRBJ2-4, with 7 bases that match TRBD2. The CDR3 end falls 3 residues outside the read, so it is completed with the germline J gene. Germline V gene sequence: CDR1 LNHDA, CDR2 SQIVND (reference sequence). The CDR3 consists of 14 residues. V lost 4 bases and J lost 7; bases outside the gene matches: 7.

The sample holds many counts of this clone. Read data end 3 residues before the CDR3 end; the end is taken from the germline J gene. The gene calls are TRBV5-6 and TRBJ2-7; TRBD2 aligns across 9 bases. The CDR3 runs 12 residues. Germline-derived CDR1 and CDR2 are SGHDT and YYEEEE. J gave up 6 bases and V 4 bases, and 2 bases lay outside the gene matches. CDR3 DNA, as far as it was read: TGTGCCAGCAGCCCTAGCGGGACCGAG. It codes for CASSPSGTE. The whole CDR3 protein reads CASSPSGTEQYF.

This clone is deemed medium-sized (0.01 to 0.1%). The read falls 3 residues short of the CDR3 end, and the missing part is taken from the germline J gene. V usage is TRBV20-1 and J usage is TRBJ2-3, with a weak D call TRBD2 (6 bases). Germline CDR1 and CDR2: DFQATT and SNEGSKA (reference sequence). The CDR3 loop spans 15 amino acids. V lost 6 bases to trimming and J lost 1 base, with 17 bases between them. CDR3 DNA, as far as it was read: TGCAGTGCCCCGACCGTGCGGGGTCGCACAGATACG. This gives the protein CSAPTVRGRTDT. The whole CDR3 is CSAPTVRGRTDTQYF.

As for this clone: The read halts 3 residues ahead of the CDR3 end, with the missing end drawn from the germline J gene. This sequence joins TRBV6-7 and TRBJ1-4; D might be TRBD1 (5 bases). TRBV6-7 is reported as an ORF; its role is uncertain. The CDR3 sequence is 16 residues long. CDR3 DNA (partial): TGTGCCAGCAGCCGACGTCAACGTACGAGGGGATCACCA. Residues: CASSRRQRTRGSP. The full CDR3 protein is CASSRRQRTRGSPLFF.